The rows below give T cell receptor beta chains drawn from one sample of a study of Graves' ophthalmopathy and Graves' hyperthyroidism. From the multiplex PCR reads, TCRdb called clonotypes with MiXCR, one entry per CDR3 protein. Of around 1,200,000 distinct CDR3 sequences listed, about 40% were seen once; the top ten hold 8.5% to 14%. The sample comprised peripheral blood or thyroid tissue (not recorded which). The source is an adult man with Graves' hyperthyroidism. Each CDR3 is given with its conserved first and last residue. The order of the fields is clone size, V gene, D gene, J gene, CDR3 protein, CDR3 DNA. A D gene is named only where the DNA matches it firmly. Clone size, where shown, is once, few, many, or a class for clones that have expanded.

NA	TRBV7-2	TRBD1	TRBJ2-7	CASTQDRGQYF	TGTGCCAGCACCCAGGACAGGGGGCAGTACTTC
many	TRBV15	NA	TRBJ1-3	CATSSGASRAGNTIYF	TGTGCCACCAGCAGTGGGGCAAGTAGGGCTGGAAACACCATATATTTT
NA	TRBV24-1	NA	TRBJ2-3	CATSDPGQSTDTQYF	TGTGCCACCAGTGATCCTGGACAGAGCACAGATACGCAGTATTTT
many	TRBV4-1	NA	TRBJ1-5	CASSQRYSNQPQHF	TGCGCCAGCAGCCAAAGGTATAGCAATCAGCCCCAGCATTTT
NA	TRBV3-1	NA	TRBJ2-6	CASSPTLSGANVLTF	TGTGCCAGCAGTCCAACTCTCTCTGGGGCCAACGTCCTGACTTTC
NA	TRBV10-3	TRBD1	TRBJ2-5	CAIRDGTGLYF	TGTGCCATCAGGGATGGGACAGGGTTGTACTTC
NA	TRBV29-1	NA	TRBJ1-4	CSAQTGTNTEKLFF	TGCAGCGCACAAACAGGGACGAACACTGAAAAACTGTTTTTT
NA	TRBV11-2	NA	TRBJ1-2	CASSWQRGQDGYTF	TGTGCCAGCAGCTGGCAGCGGGGTCAGGATGGCTACACCTTC
few	TRBV2	NA	TRBJ1-2	CASSDIPGYGYTF	TGTGCCAGCAGTGACATCCCGGGATATGGCTACACCTTC
NA	TRBV20-1	NA	TRBJ1-2	CSARPWAPMAYTF	TGCAGTGCTAGACCATGGGCCCCGATGGCCTACACCTTC
NA	TRBV15	NA	TRBJ2-7	CATSRVDSEQYF	TGTGCCACCAGCAGAGTAGACAGCGAGCAGTACTTC
once	TRBV7-9	NA	TRBJ2-5	CAGSLIQETQYF	TGTGCCGGCAGCTTAATACAGGAGACCCAGTACTTC
NA	TRBV6-2/TRBV6-3	NA	TRBJ1-1	CASSYSEGGPEAFF	TGTGCCAGCAGTTACTCGGAGGGGGGTCCTGAAGCTTTCTTT
NA	TRBV6-1	NA	TRBJ1-1	CASSLANRVTEAFF	TGTGCCAGCTCACTTGCGAACAGGGTCACTGAAGCTTTCTTT
many	TRBV5-1	NA	TRBJ1-6	CASSLARTSNSPLHF	TGCGCCAGCAGCTTGGCGCGGACATCAAATTCACCCCTCCACTTT
NA	TRBV13	NA	TRBJ2-7	CASSSYPMAGTSSYEQYF	TGTGCCAGCAGCTCATACCCAATGGCGGGGACGAGCTCCTACGAGCAGTACTTC
many	TRBV6-5	TRBD1	TRBJ1-2	CASRRDRSGYTF	TGTGCCAGCAGGAGGGACAGGTCTGGCTACACCTTC
NA	TRBV7-9	NA	TRBJ2-2	CASSYNSFWLAANTGELFF	TGTGCCAGCAGCTATAATTCCTTTTGGTTGGCAGCAAACACCGGGGAGCTGTTTTTT
NA	TRBV7-3	NA	TRBJ1-1	CASSLTGTSSGANVLTFF	TGTGCCAGCAGCTTAACGGGAACGAGCTCTGGGGCCAACGTCCTGACTTTCTTT
many	TRBV20-1	TRBD1	TRBJ1-2	CSASQGAASGGYTF	TGCAGTGCTAGCCAGGGGGCGGCATCGGGCGGCTACACCTTC
NA	TRBV9	NA	TRBJ1-2	CASSVGGRDGYTF	TGTGCCAGCAGCGTAGGCGGCAGGGATGGCTACACCTTC
NA	TRBV5-5	NA	TRBJ2-3	CASSLARGSRTDTQYF	TGCGCCAGCAGCTTGGCTCGGGGATCGAGGACAGATACGCAGTATTTT
few	TRBV30	NA	TRBJ2-5	CAWSVETQYF	TGTGCCTGGAGTGTGGAGACCCAGTACTTC
NA	TRBV10-3	TRBD1	TRBJ2-1	CAIREDRGGNEQFF	TGTGCCATCAGAGAGGACAGGGGAGGCAATGAGCAGTTCTTC
NA	TRBV29-1	TRBD2	TRBJ2-5	CSVESRLAGEVETQYF	TGCAGCGTTGAAAGCCGACTAGCGGGAGAGGTAGAGACCCAGTACTTC
NA	TRBV9	NA	TRBJ2-2	CASSLRVGWEGELFF	TGTGCCAGCAGTCTTCGCGTAGGATGGGAGGGGGAGCTGTTTTTT
NA	TRBV19	NA	TRBJ1-5	CASRRRRDAGALQPQHF	TGTGCCAGTAGACGACGTCGGGACGCCGGGGCCCTACAGCCCCAGCATTTT
many	TRBV7-6	NA	TRBJ2-5	CASSFMDASEF	TGTGCCAGCAGCTTTATGGACGCCTCCGAATTC
few	TRBV20-1	NA	TRBJ2-5	CSASVGGELGTQYF	TGCAGTGCTAGCGTCGGCGGGGAACTGGGGACCCAGTACTTC
NA	TRBV7-9	TRBD1	TRBJ1-3	CASSLAGTGANTIYF	TGTGCCAGCAGCTTAGCCGGGACAGGGGCCAACACCATATATTTT
many	TRBV7-2	TRBD2	TRBJ2-7	CASSLSAGDYEQYF	TGTGCCAGCAGCTTATCGGCGGGAGACTACGAGCAGTACTTC
few	TRBV4-1	NA	TRBJ2-7	CASSQAWTGEEQYF	TGCGCCAGCAGCCAAGCATGGACCGGGGAGGAGCAGTACTTC
many	TRBV7-2	NA	TRBJ2-5	CASSPAPETQYF	TGTGCCAGCAGCCCCGCCCCAGAGACCCAGTACTTC
NA	TRBV11-3	NA	TRBJ2-2	CASSSGGEYSGELFF	TGTGCCAGCAGCTCCGGCGGGGAGTATAGCGGGGAGCTGTTTTTT
NA	TRBV20-1	NA	TRBJ2-3	CGTLGPYTDTQYF	TGCGGTACATTGGGGCCTTACACAGATACGCAGTATTTT
NA	TRBV10-2	NA	TRBJ1-4	CASREEDSWEKLFF	TGCGCCAGCAGAGAGGAGGACAGCTGGGAAAAACTGTTTTTT
NA	TRBV15	NA	TRBJ1-2	CATSRVRASNNYGYTF	TGTGCCACCAGCAGAGTCAGGGCTTCTAATAACTATGGCTACACCTTC